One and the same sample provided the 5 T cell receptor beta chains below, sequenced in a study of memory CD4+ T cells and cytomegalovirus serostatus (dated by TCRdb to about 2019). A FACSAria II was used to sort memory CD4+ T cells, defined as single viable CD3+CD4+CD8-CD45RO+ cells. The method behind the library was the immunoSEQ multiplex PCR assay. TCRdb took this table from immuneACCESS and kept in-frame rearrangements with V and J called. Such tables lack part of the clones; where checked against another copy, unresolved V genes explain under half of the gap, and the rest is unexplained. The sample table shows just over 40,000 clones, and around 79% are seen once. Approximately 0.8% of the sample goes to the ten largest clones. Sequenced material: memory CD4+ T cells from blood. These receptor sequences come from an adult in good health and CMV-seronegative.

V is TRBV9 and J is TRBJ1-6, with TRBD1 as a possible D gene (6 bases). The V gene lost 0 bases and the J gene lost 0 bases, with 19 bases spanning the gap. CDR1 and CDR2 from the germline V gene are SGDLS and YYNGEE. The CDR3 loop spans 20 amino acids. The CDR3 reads CASSVEPPADSHSYNSPLHF. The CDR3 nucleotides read TGTGCCAGCAGCGTAGAACCTCCCGCGGACAGCCACTCCTATAATTCACCCCTCCACTTT. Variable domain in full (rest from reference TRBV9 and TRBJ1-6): DSGVTQTPKHLITATGQRVTLRCSPRSGDLSVYWYQQSLDQGLQFLIQYYNGEERAKGNILERFSAQQFPDLHSELNLSSLELGDSALYFCASSVEPPADSHSYNSPLHFGNGTRLTVT.

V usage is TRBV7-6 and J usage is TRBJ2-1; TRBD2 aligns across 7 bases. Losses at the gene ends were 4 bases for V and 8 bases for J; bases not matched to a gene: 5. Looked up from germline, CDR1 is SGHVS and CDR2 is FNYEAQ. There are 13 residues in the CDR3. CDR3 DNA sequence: TGTGCCAGCAGCTCGGGTACTAGCGATGAGCAGTTCTTC. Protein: CASSSGTSDEQFF.

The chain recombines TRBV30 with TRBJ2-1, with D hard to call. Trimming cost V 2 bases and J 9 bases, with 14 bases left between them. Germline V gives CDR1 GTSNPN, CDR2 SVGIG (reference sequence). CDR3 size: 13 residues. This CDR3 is CAWSRSAGSEQFF. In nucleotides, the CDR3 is TGTGCCTGGAGTCGATCCGCCGGTAGTGAGCAGTTCTTC.

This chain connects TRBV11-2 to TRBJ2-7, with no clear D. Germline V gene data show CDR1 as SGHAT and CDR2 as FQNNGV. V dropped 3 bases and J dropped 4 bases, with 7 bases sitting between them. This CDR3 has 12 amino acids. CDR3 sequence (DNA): TGTGCCAGCAGCTTGAGCGAATACGAGCAGTACTTC. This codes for CASSLSEYEQYF. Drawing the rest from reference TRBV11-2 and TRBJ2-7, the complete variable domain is EAGVAQSPRYKIIEKRQSVAFWCNPISGHATLYWYQQILGQGPKLLIQFQNNGVVDDSQLPKDRFSAERLKGVDSTLKIQPAKLEDSAVYLCASSLSEYEQYFGPGTRLTVT.

The DNA of the CDR3 is TGTGCCTGGCGGGGACTGAACACCGGGGAGCTGTTTTTT. Translating it yields CAWRGLNTGELFF. The chain recombines TRBV30 with TRBJ2-2, with D possibly matching TRBD2 (6 bases). The CDR3 spans 13 residues. Deletions cut 5 bases from V and 1 base from J, with 8 bases between. The germline gives CDR1 GTSNPN, CDR2 SVGIG (reference sequence).